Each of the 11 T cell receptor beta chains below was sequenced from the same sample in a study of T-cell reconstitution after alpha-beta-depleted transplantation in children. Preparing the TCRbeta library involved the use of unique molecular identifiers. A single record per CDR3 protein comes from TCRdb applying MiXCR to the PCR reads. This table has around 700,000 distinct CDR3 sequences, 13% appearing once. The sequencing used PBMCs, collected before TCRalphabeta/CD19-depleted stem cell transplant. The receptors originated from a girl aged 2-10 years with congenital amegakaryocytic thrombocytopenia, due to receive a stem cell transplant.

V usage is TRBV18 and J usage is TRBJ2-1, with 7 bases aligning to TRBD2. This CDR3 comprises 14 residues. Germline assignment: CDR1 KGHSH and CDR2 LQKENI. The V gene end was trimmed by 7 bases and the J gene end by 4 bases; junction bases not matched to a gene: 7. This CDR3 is CASLPSGAYNEQFF. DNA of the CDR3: TGTGCCAGCTTACCTAGCGGTGCTTACAATGAGCAGTTCTTC.

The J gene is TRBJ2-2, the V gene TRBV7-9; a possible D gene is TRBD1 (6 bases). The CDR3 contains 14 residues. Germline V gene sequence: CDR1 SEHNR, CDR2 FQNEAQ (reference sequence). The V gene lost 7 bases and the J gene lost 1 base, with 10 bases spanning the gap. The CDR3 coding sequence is TGTGCCAGCACCGGCAGGGGGAACACCGGGGAGCTGTTTTTT. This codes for CASTGRGNTGELFF.

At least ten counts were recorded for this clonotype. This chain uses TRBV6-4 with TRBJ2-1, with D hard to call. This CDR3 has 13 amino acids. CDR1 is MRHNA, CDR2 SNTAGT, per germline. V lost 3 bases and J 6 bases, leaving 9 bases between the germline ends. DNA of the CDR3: TGTGCCAGCAGTGAGCAGAGCAGCAATGAGCAGTTCTTC. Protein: CASSEQSSNEQFF.

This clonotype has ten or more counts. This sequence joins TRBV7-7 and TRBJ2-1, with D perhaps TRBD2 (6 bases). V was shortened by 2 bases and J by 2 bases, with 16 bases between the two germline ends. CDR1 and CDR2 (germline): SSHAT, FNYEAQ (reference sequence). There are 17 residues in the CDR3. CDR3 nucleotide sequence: TGTGCCAGCAGCTTATTGGTCGAGCGGGCCCCCTACAATGAGCAGTTCTTC. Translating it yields CASSLLVERAPYNEQFF.

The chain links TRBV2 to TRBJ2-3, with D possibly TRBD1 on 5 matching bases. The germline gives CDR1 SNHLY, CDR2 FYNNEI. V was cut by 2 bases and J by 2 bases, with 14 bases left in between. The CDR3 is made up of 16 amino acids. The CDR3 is CASSETQGGYTDTQYF. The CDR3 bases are TGTGCCAGCAGTGAAACCCAGGGTGGGTACACAGATACGCAGTATTTT.

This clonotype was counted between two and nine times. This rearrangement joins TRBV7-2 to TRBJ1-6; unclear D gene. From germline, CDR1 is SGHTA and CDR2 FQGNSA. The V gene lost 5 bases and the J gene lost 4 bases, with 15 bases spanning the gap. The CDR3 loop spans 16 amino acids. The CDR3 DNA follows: TGTGCCAGCAGCGGCTGGGGTGCGACTTATAATTCACCCCTCCACTTT. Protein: CASSGWGATYNSPLHF.

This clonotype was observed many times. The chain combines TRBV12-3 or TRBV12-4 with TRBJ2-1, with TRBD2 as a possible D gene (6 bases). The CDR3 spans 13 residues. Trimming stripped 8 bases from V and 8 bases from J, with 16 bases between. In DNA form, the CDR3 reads TGTGCCAGCGGGACTTGGCCTGGTCATGAGCAGTTCTTC. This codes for CASGTWPGHEQFF.

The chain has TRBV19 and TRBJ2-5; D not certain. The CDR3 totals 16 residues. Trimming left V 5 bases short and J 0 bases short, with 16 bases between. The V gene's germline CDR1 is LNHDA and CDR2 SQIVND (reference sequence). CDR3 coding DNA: TGTGCCAGTAGTTTGGAAACGAACGTTTACCAAGAGACCCAGTACTTC. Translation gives CASSLETNVYQETQYF.

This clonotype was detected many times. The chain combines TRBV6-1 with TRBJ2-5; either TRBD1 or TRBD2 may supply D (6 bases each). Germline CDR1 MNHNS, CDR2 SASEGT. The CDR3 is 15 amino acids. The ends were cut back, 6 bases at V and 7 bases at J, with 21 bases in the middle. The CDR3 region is CASRPSLSGAGTQYF. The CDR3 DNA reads TGTGCCAGCAGACCTAGCTTATCGGGGGCCGGGACCCAGTACTTC.

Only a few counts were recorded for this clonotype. The CDR3 region is CASSLSRQESEQYF. For the CDR3, the DNA is TGTGCCAGCAGTTTAAGTAGGCAGGAGAGCGAGCAGTACTTC. The chain has TRBV12-3 or TRBV12-4 and TRBJ2-7; D is ambiguous. This CDR3 comprises 14 residues. V was clipped by 2 bases and J by 6 bases, with 14 bases between them.

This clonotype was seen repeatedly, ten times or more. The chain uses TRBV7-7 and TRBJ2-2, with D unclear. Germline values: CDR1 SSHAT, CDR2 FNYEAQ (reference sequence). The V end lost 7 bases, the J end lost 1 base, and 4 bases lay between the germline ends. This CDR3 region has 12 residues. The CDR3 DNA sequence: TGTGCCAGCAAGAAGAACACCGGGGAGCTGTTTTTT. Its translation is CASKKNTGELFF. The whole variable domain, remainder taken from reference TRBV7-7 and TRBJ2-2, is GAGVSQSPRYKVTKRGQDVTLRCDPISSHATLYWYQQALGQGPEFLTYFNYEAQPDKSGLPSDRFSAERPEGSISTLTIQRTEQRDSAMYRCASKKNTGELFFGEGSRLTVL.